This passage covers 32 T cell receptor beta chains from one sample sequenced in a study of blood T cell repertoires in COVID-19 (dated by TCRdb to about 2020). Library construction relied on the immunoSEQ multiplex PCR assay. This is the immuneACCESS table as TCRdb keeps it, with only in-frame sequences that have V and J called. A part of the clones is gone; compared with another copy, unresolved V genes explain less than half, and the rest is unexplained. A total of approximately 44,000 clones appear in this sample, about nine tenths of them only once. 7.5% to 9.5% of the sample is in the top ten clones. The source material was peripheral blood. The source is a man between 60 and 75 years old with active COVID-19.

This clone has a handful of counts. V is TRBV28 and J is TRBJ1-1; D ambiguous. Germline-derived CDR1 and CDR2 are MDHEN and SYDVKM. The ends were cut back, 6 bases at V and 1 base at J, with 6 bases in the middle. The length of the CDR3 is 12 residues. DNA for the CDR3: TGTGCCAGCAGCATCCCGAACACTGAAGCTTTCTTT. It codes for CASSIPNTEAFF.

The chain combines TRBV10-3 with TRBJ2-2; no definite D call. V gave up 0 bases and J gave up 4 bases, with 9 bases separating them. The CDR3 is 15 residues long. Germline CDR1 and CDR2: ENHRY and SYGVKD. CDR3 residues: CAISESVQSTGELFF. CDR3 sequence (DNA): TGTGCCATCAGTGAGTCGGTACAGAGCACCGGGGAGCTGTTTTTT.

This chain uses TRBV27 with TRBJ1-2, with D possibly TRBD1 on 5 matching bases. Trimming took off 5 bases at V and 3 bases at J, with 16 bases between the two ends. Germline V gene lookup returns CDR1 MNHEY and CDR2 SMNVEV (reference sequence). There are 15 residues in the CDR3. The CDR3 sequence is CASSPSPTAYYGYTF. As DNA, the CDR3 is TGTGCCAGCAGTCCAAGCCCGACAGCCTACTATGGCTACACCTTC.

The chain carries TRBV10-3 and TRBJ2-7; tentative D call: TRBD1 (5 bases). Looked up from germline, CDR1 is ENHRY and CDR2 is SYGVKD. The CDR3 totals 13 residues. Trimming cost V 10 bases and J 7 bases, with 20 bases left between them. Here the CDR3 DNA reads TGTGCCACGACCGGACAAGCAGTGGGGGAGCAGTACTTC. Protein sequence: CATTGQAVGEQYF.

This chain connects TRBV5-1 to TRBJ1-2, with D possibly matching TRBD1 (6 bases). The germline gives CDR1 SGHRS, CDR2 YFSETQ. CDR3 length: 16 amino acids. Trimming removed 0 bases from V and 4 bases from J, with 16 bases in between. CDR3 DNA sequence: TGCGCCAGCAGCTTGGTTGGCTCAGGGGAGGGCTATGGCTACACCTTC. Its translation: CASSLVGSGEGYGYTF. Full variable domain (remainder filled in from reference TRBV5-1 and TRBJ1-2): KAGVTQTPRYLIKTRGQQVTLSCSPISGHRSVSWYQQTPGQGLQFLFEYFSETQRNKGNFPGRFSGRQFSNSRSEMNVSTLELGDSALYLCASSLVGSGEGYGYTFGSGTRLTVV.

The rearrangement links TRBV6-6 to TRBJ2-5; TRBD2 is a possible D gene (7 bases). This CDR3 contains 14 residues. Germline loops: CDR1 MNHNY, CDR2 SVGAGI (reference sequence). V gave up 8 bases and J gave up 5 bases, with 18 bases separating them. CDR3 in amino acids: CASEREGGVETQYF. Written as DNA, the CDR3 is TGTGCCAGCGAAAGGGAGGGGGGCGTGGAGACCCAGTACTTC.

This chain connects TRBV7-3 to TRBJ2-2; TRBD1 aligns across 7 bases. The CDR3 extends over 13 amino acids. Germline V gives CDR1 SGHTA, CDR2 FQGTGA. Trimming took 4 bases from V and 6 from J; bases not matched to a gene: 2. In DNA, the CDR3 is TGTGCCAGCAGCTCGACAGGGTCCGGGGAGCTGTTTTTT. Protein sequence: CASSSTGSGELFF.

This rearrangement joins TRBV5-4 to TRBJ2-1; D gene ambiguous. Germline CDR1 and CDR2: SGHNT and YYREEE (reference sequence). This CDR3 has 14 residues. Trimming shortened V by 0 bases and J by 9 bases, and 13 bases separated the two germline ends. The DNA of the CDR3 is TGTGCCAGCAGCTTGGGAGGTTTGCTAACTGAGCAGTTCTTC. Its translation is CASSLGGLLTEQFF.

This clone was recorded only once. J is TRBJ2-3 and V is TRBV4-1; 7 bases agree with TRBD2. This CDR3 has 14 amino acids. V lost 0 bases to trimming and J lost 10 bases; unmatched junction nucleotides: 7. Germline loops: CDR1 MGHRA, CDR2 YSYEKL. CDR3 loop: CASSQDLVRESQYF. As DNA, the CDR3 is TGCGCCAGCAGCCAAGATTTGGTGCGGGAGTCGCAGTATTTT.

The rearrangement uses TRBV11-2 and TRBJ2-5, with 8 positions matching TRBD2. There are 13 residues in the CDR3. The V segment lost 7 bases and the J segment 4 bases; nucleotides outside the gene matches: 5. Germline V gives CDR1 SGHAT, CDR2 FQNNGV. The CDR3 nucleotides read TGTGCCAGCACCGTGACTAGCGTAGAGACCCAGTACTTC. It encodes CASTVTSVETQYF.

The chain is built from TRBV7-2 and TRBJ2-7; 7 nucleotides match TRBD2. After removal of 3 bases from V and 0 bases from J, the junction contained 2 bases not matched to a gene. The CDR3 is 14 residues long. Germline V gene data show CDR1 as SGHTA and CDR2 as FQGNSA. In nucleotides, the CDR3 is TGTGCCAGCAGCTTCCGGACTAGCTCCTACGAGCAGTACTTC. Residues: CASSFRTSSYEQYF.

This chain connects TRBV18 to TRBJ2-2, with D maybe TRBD1 (6 bases). In germline, CDR1 is KGHSH, CDR2 LQKENI. The CDR3 has 15 residues. V lost 3 bases to trimming and J lost 1 base, with 9 bases between them. The CDR3 nucleotides are TGTGCCAGCTCACCCACGGGACAGAACACCGGGGAGCTGTTTTTT. Encoded protein: CASSPTGQNTGELFF. The entire variable domain, with the rest obtained from reference TRBV18 and TRBJ2-2, is as follows: NAGVMQNPRHLVRRRGQEARLRCSPMKGHSHVYWYRQLPEEGLKFMVYLQKENIIDESGMPKERFSAEFPKEGPSILRIQQVVRGDSAAYFCASSPTGQNTGELFFGEGSRLTVL.

This rearrangement joins TRBV7-8 to TRBJ1-2, with 7 bases that match TRBD1. The germline V gene encodes CDR1 SGHVS and CDR2 FQNEAQ. CDR3 length: 14 residues. The V gene end was trimmed by 6 bases and the J gene end by 2 bases; junction bases not matched to a gene: 6. This CDR3 is CASSTGTVNYGYTF. CDR3 nucleotides: TGTGCCAGCAGTACGGGGACAGTAAACTATGGCTACACCTTC.

The chain uses TRBV19 and TRBJ2-2; 8 positions match TRBD1. V lost 5 bases, J lost 6 bases, and 5 bases stayed unmatched. The CDR3 spans 14 residues. Germline V gives CDR1 LNHDA, CDR2 SQIVND (reference sequence). The CDR3 here is CASSLQGAAGELFF. The CDR3 DNA is TGTGCCAGTAGTCTGCAGGGGGCCGCCGGGGAGCTGTTTTTT.

This rearrangement joins TRBV19 to TRBJ2-7; 7 nucleotides match TRBD1. V was pared by 2 bases and J by 3 bases, with 7 bases of the junction left unmatched. Germline lookup yields CDR1 LNHDA and CDR2 SQIVND (reference sequence). CDR3 length equals 15 residues. As DNA, the CDR3 is TGTGCCAGTAGTATACCCCGACAGGGCGGCTACGAGCAGTACTTC. Amino acid sequence: CASSIPRQGGYEQYF.

The rearrangement uses TRBV19 and TRBJ2-1; perhaps TRBD2 as D (5 bases). Germline V gives CDR1 LNHDA, CDR2 SQIVND (reference sequence). The CDR3 spans 12 residues. Trimming cost V 3 bases and J 8 bases, with 8 bases left between them. Here the CDR3 reads CASSIGGYEQFF. CDR3 DNA: TGTGCCAGTAGTATCGGCGGGTATGAGCAGTTCTTC.

The rearrangement links TRBV6-5 to TRBJ2-1; tentative D call: TRBD2 (6 bases). CDR1 is MNHEY, CDR2 SVGAGI, per germline. The CDR3 length is 15 residues. V shed 4 bases and J shed 6 bases, with 16 bases lying between them. The CDR3 nucleotides are TGTGCCAGCAGTTGGGGACGGACTACAGCCAATGAGCAGTTCTTC. Translated, it gives CASSWGRTTANEQFF.

The chain employs TRBV6-6 and TRBJ1-1; D uncertain. The CDR3 consists of 14 residues. Trimming cost V 2 bases and J 6 bases, with 13 bases left between them. Germline loops: CDR1 MNHNY, CDR2 SVGAGI (reference sequence). The CDR3: CASSYPERGSEAFF. CDR3 nucleotides: TGTGCCAGCAGTTACCCCGAGAGAGGCTCTGAAGCTTTCTTT.

The chain links TRBV29-1 to TRBJ2-7; 8 nucleotides align to TRBD1. CDR3 size: 12 residues. Germline loops: CDR1 SQVTM, CDR2 ANQGSEA. Unmatched junction bases numbered 4, after V lost 6 bases and J lost 3 bases. CDR3 loop: CSVRTGFYEQYF. CDR3 nucleotide sequence: TGCAGCGTGCGGACAGGGTTCTACGAGCAGTACTTC.

This clone was counted once. V gene TRBV30 combines with J gene TRBJ1-3, with D unresolved. CDR3 length: 12 amino acids. In germline, CDR1 is GTSNPN, CDR2 SVGIG (reference sequence). V lost 3 bases to trimming and J lost 4 bases, with 7 bases between them. CDR3: CAWSASGNTIYF. Here the CDR3 DNA reads TGTGCCTGGAGCGCGTCAGGAAACACCATATATTTT.

The gene calls are TRBV11-2 and TRBJ1-5; 8 bases fit TRBD1. The CDR3 length is 13 residues. J lost 6 bases, V lost 4 bases, and 2 bases had no gene match. Germline CDR1 and CDR2: SGHAT and FQNNGV. The CDR3 loop reads CASSYDRGQPQHF. CDR3 bases: TGTGCCAGCAGCTACGACAGGGGTCAGCCCCAGCATTTT.

The rearrangement uses TRBV6-4 and TRBJ2-7, with TRBD1 matching over 12 bases. Germline CDR1 and CDR2: MRHNA and SNTAGT. This CDR3 comprises 15 residues. V lost 3 bases and J lost 3; bases outside the gene matches: 3. The CDR3 here is CASSEGQGAGYEQYF. The DNA for the CDR3 is TGTGCCAGCAGTGAGGGACAGGGGGCCGGCTACGAGCAGTACTTC.

The chain is built from TRBV12-5 and TRBJ2-6; D is uncertain. V lost 7 bases to trimming and J lost 1 base, with 11 bases between them. The V gene's germline CDR1 is LGHNT and CDR2 FRNRAP. This CDR3 contains 15 residues. The CDR3: CASDITESGANVLTF. The DNA for the CDR3 is TGTGCTAGTGACATCACAGAGTCTGGGGCCAACGTCCTGACTTTC.

The V and J genes are TRBV5-1 and TRBJ1-4, with 10 bases aligning to TRBD1. V lost 4 bases, J lost 7 bases, and 4 bases stayed unmatched. The CDR3 consists of 14 residues. Germline V gene data show CDR1 as SGHRS and CDR2 as YFSETQ. DNA for the CDR3: TGCGCCAGCAGCCGGACAGGGGGTAGTGAAAAACTGTTTTTT. Its translation is CASSRTGGSEKLFF.

This chain connects TRBV18 to TRBJ2-2; TRBD2 matches at 7 bases. The CDR3 covers 15 residues. V lost 4 bases and J lost 6; bases outside the gene matches: 8. Germline V gene lookup returns CDR1 KGHSH and CDR2 LQKENI. Here the CDR3 reads CASSQGLVGPGELFF. Here the CDR3 DNA reads TGTGCCAGCTCACAAGGACTAGTTGGGCCCGGGGAGCTGTTTTTT.

The chain is built from TRBV7-6 and TRBJ2-1; 9 nucleotides line up with TRBD2. V lost 1 base and J lost 8; bases outside the gene matches: 9. The CDR3 extends over 16 amino acids. The germline V gene encodes CDR1 SGHVS and CDR2 FNYEAQ. In DNA, the CDR3 is TGTGCCAGCAGCTTAGACAGTCGGTGGACTAGCGATGAGCAGTTCTTC. Encoded protein: CASSLDSRWTSDEQFF.

The chain links TRBV4-3 to TRBJ1-1; no clear D gene. The CDR3 loop spans 13 amino acids. Trimming took 1 base from V and 4 from J, leaving 7 bases between them. Germline lookup yields CDR1 LGHNA and CDR2 YSLEER. The CDR3 here is CASSQARGTEAFF. In DNA, the CDR3 is TGCGCCAGCAGCCAAGCCCGAGGCACTGAAGCTTTCTTT.

The chain joins TRBV19 to TRBJ2-3; the D is unclear. This CDR3 has 15 residues. The V and J ends lost 6 bases and 6 bases respectively, with 19 bases between them. The germline CDR1 and CDR2 sequences are LNHDA and SQIVND (reference sequence). The CDR3 region is CASSLLVASADTQYF. The CDR3 DNA reads TGTGCCAGTAGCCTTCTAGTTGCGTCCGCGGATACGCAGTATTTT.

The chain couples TRBV5-5 to TRBJ2-5, with D hard to call. This CDR3 has 14 amino acids. V lost 0 bases to trimming and J lost 2 bases, with 8 bases between them. Germline loops: CDR1 SGHKS, CDR2 YYEKEE (reference sequence). CDR3 sequence reads: CASSLVADQETQYF. The CDR3 DNA reads as TGTGCCAGCAGCTTGGTGGCTGATCAAGAGACCCAGTACTTC.

V is TRBV9 and J is TRBJ2-1; 9 bases fit TRBD2. The CDR3 has 16 residues. Germline trimming cut 3 bases from V and 6 bases from J; bases unmatched to any gene: 10. Germline V gives CDR1 SGDLS, CDR2 YYNGEE. In nucleotides, the CDR3 is TGTGCCAGCAGCGAAAGAGCGGGAGGCGCTCTCAATGAGCAGTTCTTC. It encodes CASSERAGGALNEQFF.

The V gene is TRBV10-3, the J gene TRBJ2-1; 7 bases align to TRBD1. CDR1 and CDR2 (germline): ENHRY, SYGVKD. V gave up 6 bases and J gave up 1 base; unmatched junction bases: 9. CDR3 length: 16 residues. Here the CDR3 reads CAIRGAGTASYNEQFF. In DNA form, the CDR3 reads TGTGCCATCAGGGGAGCCGGGACAGCTTCCTACAATGAGCAGTTCTTC.

The chain is built from TRBV6-5 and TRBJ2-5, with TRBD1 as a possible D gene (6 bases). Germline V CDR1 and CDR2: MNHEY, SVGAGI. The CDR3 consists of 14 residues. V gave up 2 bases and J gave up 5 bases, with 12 bases separating them. The CDR3 is CASSYITGTETQYF. The CDR3 nucleotides are TGTGCCAGCAGTTACATTACAGGGACCGAGACCCAGTACTTC.